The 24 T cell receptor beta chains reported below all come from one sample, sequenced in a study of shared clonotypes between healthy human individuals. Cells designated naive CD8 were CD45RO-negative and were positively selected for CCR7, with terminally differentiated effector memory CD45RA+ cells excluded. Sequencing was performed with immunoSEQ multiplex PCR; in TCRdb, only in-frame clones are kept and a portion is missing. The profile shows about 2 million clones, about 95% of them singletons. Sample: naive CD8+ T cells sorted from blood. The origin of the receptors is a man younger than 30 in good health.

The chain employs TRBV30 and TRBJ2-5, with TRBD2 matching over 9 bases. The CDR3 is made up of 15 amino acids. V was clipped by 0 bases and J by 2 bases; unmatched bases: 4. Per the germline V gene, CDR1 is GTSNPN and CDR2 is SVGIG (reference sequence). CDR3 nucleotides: TGTGCCTGGAGTGTTTTACTAGCGGGTCAAGAGACCCAGTACTTC. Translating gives CAWSVLLAGQETQYF.

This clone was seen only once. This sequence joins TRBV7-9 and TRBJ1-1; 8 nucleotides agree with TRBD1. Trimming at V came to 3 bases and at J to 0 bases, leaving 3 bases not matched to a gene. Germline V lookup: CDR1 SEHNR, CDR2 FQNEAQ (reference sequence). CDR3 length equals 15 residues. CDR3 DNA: TGTGCCAGCAGCTTGCAGGGGGCTCTGAACACTGAAGCTTTCTTT. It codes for CASSLQGALNTEAFF.

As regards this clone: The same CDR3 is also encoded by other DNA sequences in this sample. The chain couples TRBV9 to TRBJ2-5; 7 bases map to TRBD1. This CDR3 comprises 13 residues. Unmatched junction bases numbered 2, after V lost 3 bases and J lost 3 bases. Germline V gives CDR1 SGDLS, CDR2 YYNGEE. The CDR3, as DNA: TGTGCCAGCAGCGCAGACAGGGAAGAGACCCAGTACTTC. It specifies CASSADREETQYF.

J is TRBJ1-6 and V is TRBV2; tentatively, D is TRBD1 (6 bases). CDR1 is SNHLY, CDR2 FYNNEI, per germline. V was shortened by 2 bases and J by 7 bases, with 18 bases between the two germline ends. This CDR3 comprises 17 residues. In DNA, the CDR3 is TGTGCCAGCAGTGAACTGGGCCGGGGGCGAGAGAATTCACCCCTCCACTTT. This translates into CASSELGRGRENSPLHF.

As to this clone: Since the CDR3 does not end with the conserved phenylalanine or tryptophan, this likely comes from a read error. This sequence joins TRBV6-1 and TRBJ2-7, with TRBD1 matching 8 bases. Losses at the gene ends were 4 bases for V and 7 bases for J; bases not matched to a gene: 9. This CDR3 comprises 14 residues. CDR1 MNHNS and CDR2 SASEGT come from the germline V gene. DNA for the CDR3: TGTGCCAGCAGTGGAGCTCAGGGGGCGCGGGAGCAGTACCTC. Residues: CASSGAQGAREQYL.

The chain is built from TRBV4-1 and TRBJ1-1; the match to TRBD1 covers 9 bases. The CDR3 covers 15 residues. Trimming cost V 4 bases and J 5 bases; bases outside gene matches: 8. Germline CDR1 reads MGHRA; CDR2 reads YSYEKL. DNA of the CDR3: TGCGCCAGCAGCCCAACCGGGACAGGGAGGACTGAAGCTTTCTTT. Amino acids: CASSPTGTGRTEAFF.

CDR3 sequence reads: CASSEGVGQGGYGYTF. The CDR3 DNA reads TGTGCCAGCAGTGAAGGGGTTGGACAGGGAGGGTATGGCTACACCTTC. This rearrangement joins TRBV6-1 to TRBJ1-2; 8 bases are shared with TRBD1. Germline values: CDR1 MNHNS, CDR2 SASEGT. Losses at the gene ends were 1 base for V and 5 bases for J; bases not matched to a gene: 9. The CDR3 loop spans 16 amino acids.

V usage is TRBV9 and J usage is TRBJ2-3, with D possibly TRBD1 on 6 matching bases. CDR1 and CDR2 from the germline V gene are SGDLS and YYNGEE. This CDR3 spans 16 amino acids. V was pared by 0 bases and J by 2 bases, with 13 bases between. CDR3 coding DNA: TGTGCCAGCAGCGTAGGACAGGCCACGTTCACAGATACGCAGTATTTT. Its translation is CASSVGQATFTDTQYF. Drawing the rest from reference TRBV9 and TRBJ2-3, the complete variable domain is DSGVTQTPKHLITATGQRVTLRCSPRSGDLSVYWYQQSLDQGLQFLIQYYNGEERAKGNILERFSAQQFPDLHSELNLSSLELGDSALYFCASSVGQATFTDTQYFGPGTRLTVL.

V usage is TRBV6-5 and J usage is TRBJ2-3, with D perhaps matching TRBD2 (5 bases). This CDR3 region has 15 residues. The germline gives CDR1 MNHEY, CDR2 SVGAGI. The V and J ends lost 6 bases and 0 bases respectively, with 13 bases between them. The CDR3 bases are TGTGCCAGCAGGCAACCAGAGGGTAGCACAGATACGCAGTATTTT. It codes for CASRQPEGSTDTQYF.

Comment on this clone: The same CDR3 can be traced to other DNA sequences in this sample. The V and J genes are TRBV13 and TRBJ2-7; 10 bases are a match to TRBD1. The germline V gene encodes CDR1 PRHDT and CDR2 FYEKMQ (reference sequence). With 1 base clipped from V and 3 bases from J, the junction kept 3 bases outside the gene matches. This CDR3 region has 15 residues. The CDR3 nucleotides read TGTGCCAGCAGCTTAGCCGGACAGGGGGTCTACGAGCAGTACTTC. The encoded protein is CASSLAGQGVYEQYF.

CDR3: CASSSLTEGSGNTIYF. CDR3 in DNA: TGTGCCAGCTCATCTCTGACGGAGGGCTCTGGAAACACCATATATTTT. The chain employs TRBV18 and TRBJ1-3; D is uncertain. In germline, CDR1 is KGHSH, CDR2 LQKENI. The CDR3 loop spans 16 amino acids. Trimming took 5 bases from V and 0 from J, leaving 14 bases between them.

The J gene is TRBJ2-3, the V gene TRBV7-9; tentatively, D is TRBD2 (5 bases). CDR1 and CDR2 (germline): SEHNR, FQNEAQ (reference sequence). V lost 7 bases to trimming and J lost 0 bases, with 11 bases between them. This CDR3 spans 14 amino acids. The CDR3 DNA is TGTGCCAGCAATCTCGGGGATAGCACAGATACGCAGTATTTT. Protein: CASNLGDSTDTQYF.

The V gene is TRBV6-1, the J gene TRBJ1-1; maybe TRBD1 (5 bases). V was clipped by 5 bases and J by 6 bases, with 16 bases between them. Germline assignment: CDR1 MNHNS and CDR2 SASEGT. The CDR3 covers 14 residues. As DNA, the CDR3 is TGTGCCAGCAGTCGACCTTCCAGGGATCCTGAAGCTTTCTTT. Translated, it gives CASSRPSRDPEAFF.

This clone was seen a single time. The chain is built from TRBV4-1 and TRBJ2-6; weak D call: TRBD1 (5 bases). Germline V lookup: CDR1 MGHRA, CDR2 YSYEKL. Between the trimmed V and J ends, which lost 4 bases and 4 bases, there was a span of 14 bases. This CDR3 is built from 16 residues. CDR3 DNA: TGCGCCAGCAGCCGTCCTCAGGGTCCAGGGGCCAACGTCCTGACTTTC. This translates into CASSRPQGPGANVLTF.

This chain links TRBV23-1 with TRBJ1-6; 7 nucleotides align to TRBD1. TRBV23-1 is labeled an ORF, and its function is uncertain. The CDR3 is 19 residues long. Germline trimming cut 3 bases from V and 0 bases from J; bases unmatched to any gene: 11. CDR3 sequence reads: CASSHVREGQSSYNSPLHF. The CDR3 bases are TGCGCCAGCAGTCATGTCCGGGAGGGACAGAGCTCCTATAATTCACCCCTCCACTTT.

CDR3 in amino acids: CASSEVNLGQGPRGGNGYTF. CDR3 DNA: TGTGCCAGCAGTGAAGTAAATCTAGGACAGGGCCCTCGTGGAGGGAATGGCTACACCTTC. V and J are TRBV2 and TRBJ1-2; 8 bases line up with TRBD1. The CDR3 contains 20 residues. V lost 1 base to trimming and J lost 6 bases; unmatched junction nucleotides: 22. Germline V gene data show CDR1 as SNHLY and CDR2 as FYNNEI.

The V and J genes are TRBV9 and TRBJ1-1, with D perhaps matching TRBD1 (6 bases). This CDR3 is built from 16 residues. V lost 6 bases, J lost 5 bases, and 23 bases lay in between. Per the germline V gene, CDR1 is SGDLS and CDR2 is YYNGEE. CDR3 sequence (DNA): TGTGCCAGCACCACAGGGCCCCGGGATAATCGAACTGAAGCTTTCTTT. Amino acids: CASTTGPRDNRTEAFF.

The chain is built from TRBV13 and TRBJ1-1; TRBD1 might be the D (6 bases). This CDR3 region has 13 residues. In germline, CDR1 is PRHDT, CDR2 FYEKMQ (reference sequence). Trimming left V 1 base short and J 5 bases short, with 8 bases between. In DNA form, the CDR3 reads TGTGCCAGCAGCTTAGTCAGGGGAACTGAAGCTTTCTTT. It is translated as CASSLVRGTEAFF.

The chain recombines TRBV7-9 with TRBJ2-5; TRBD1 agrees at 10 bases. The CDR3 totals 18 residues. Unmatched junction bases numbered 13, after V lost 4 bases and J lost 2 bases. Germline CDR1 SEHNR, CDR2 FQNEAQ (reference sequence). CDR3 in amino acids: CASSSGQGTPAHQETQYF. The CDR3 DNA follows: TGTGCCAGCAGCTCGGGACAGGGGACCCCCGCCCATCAAGAGACCCAGTACTTC.

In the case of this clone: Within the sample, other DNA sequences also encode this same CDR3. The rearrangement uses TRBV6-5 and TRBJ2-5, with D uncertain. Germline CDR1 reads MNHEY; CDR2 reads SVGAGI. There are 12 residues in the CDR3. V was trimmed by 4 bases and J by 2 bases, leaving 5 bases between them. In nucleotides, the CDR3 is TGTGCCAGCAGTTCGATGCAAGAGACCCAGTACTTC. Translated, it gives CASSSMQETQYF.

The CDR3 DNA reads as TGTGCCAGCAGTTTACGGAGGGACACTGAAGCTTTCTTT. Residues: CASSLRRDTEAFF. The gene calls are TRBV27 and TRBJ1-1; unclear D gene. Germline V lookup: CDR1 MNHEY, CDR2 SMNVEV (reference sequence). The germline V and J ends were trimmed by 2 bases and 3 bases, with 7 bases remaining between them. The CDR3 consists of 13 residues.

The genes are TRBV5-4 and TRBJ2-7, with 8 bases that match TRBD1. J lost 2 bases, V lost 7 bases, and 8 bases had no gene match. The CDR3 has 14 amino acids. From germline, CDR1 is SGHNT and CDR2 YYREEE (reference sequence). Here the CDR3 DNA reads TGTGCCAGCTTCCGACAGGGGACGGCCTACGAGCAGTACTTC. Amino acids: CASFRQGTAYEQYF.

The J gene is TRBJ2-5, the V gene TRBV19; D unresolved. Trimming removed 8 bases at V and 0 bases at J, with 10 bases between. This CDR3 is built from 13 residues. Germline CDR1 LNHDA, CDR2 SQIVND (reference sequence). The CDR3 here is CASGHRYQETQYF. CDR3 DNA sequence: TGTGCCAGTGGTCACCGCTACCAAGAGACCCAGTACTTC.

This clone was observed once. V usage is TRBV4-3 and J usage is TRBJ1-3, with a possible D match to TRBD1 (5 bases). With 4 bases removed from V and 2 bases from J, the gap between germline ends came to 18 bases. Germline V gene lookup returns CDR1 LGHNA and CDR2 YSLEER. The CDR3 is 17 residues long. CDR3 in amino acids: CASSLLEGKSPGNTIYF. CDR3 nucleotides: TGCGCCAGCAGCCTACTCGAGGGGAAGTCCCCTGGAAACACCATATATTTT.